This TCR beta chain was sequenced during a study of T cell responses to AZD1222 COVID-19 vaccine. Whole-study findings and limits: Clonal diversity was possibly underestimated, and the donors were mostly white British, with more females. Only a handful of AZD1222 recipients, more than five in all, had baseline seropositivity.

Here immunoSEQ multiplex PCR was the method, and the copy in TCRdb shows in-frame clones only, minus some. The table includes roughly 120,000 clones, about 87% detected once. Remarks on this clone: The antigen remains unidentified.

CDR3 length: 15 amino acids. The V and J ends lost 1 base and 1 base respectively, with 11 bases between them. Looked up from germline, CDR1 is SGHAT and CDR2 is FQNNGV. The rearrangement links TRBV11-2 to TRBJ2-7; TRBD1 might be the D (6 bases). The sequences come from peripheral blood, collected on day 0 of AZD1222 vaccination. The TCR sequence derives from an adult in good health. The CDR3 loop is CASSLAWGPSYEQYF. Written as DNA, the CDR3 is TGTGCCAGCAGCTTAGCCTGGGGGCCATCCTACGAGCAGTACTTC.